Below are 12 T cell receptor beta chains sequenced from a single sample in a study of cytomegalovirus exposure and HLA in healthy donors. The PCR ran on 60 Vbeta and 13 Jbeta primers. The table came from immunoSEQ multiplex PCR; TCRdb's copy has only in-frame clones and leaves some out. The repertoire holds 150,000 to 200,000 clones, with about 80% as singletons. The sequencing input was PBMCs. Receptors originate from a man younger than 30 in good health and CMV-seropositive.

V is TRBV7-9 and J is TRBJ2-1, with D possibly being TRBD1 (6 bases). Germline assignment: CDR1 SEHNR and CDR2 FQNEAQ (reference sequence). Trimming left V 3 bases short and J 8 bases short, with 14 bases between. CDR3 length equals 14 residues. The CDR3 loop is CASSLQGPLDEQFF. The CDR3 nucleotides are TGTGCCAGCAGCTTGCAGGGGCCGTTGGATGAGCAGTTCTTC.

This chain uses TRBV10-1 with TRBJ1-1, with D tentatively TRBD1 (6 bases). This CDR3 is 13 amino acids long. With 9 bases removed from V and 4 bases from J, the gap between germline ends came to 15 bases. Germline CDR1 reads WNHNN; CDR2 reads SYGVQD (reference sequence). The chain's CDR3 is CASKGQSATEAFF. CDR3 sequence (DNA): TGCGCCAGTAAAGGACAGTCGGCCACTGAAGCTTTCTTT.

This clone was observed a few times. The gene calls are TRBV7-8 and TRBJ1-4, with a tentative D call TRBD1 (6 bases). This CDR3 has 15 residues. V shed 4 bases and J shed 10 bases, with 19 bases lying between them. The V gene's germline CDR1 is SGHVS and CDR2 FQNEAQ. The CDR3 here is CASSSDRTKGGKLFF. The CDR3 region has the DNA TGTGCCAGCAGCTCCGACAGGACCAAAGGCGGAAAACTGTTTTTT.

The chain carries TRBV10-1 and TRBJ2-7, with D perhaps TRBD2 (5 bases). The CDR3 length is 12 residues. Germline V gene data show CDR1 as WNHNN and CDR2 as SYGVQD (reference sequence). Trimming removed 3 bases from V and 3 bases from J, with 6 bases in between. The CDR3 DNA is TGCGCCAGCAGTGATCGGGGCTACGAGCAGTACTTC. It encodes CASSDRGYEQYF.

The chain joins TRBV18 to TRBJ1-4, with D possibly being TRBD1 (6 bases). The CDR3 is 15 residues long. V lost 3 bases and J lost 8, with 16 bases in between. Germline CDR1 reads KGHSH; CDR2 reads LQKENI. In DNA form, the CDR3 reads TGTGCCAGCTCACCGTCGGTTGGGGGGGCGGAAAAACTGTTTTTT. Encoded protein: CASSPSVGGAEKLFF.

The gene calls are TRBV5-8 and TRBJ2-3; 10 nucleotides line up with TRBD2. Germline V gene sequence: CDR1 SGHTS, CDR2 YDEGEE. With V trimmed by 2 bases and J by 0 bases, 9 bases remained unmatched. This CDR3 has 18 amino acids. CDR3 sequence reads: CASSFSLAGVSSTDTQYF. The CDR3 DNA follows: TGTGCCAGCAGCTTTAGCCTAGCGGGAGTTAGTAGCACAGATACGCAGTATTTT.

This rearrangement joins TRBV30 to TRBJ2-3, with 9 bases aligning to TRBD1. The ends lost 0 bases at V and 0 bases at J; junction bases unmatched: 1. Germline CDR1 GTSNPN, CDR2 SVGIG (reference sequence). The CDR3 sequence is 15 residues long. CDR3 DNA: TGTGCCTGGAGTGTCGGACAGGGGAGCACAGATACGCAGTATTTT. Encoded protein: CAWSVGQGSTDTQYF.

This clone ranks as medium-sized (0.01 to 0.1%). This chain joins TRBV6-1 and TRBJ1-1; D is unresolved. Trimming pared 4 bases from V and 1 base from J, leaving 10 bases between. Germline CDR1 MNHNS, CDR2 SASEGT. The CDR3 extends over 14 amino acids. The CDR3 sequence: CASSGTTPNTEAFF. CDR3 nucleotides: TGTGCCAGCAGTGGTACGACACCGAACACTGAAGCTTTCTTT.

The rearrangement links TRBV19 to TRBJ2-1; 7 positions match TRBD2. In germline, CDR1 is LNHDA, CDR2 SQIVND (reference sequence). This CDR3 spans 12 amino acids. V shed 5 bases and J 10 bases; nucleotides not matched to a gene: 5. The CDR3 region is CASSAVGLEQFF. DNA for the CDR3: TGTGCCAGTAGTGCCGTGGGACTAGAGCAGTTCTTC.

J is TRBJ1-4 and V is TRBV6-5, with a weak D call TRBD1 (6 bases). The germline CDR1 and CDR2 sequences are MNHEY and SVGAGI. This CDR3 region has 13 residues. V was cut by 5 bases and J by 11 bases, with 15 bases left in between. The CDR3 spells CASSLQGLRKLFF. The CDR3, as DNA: TGTGCCAGCAGTCTACAGGGTTTACGGAAACTGTTTTTT.

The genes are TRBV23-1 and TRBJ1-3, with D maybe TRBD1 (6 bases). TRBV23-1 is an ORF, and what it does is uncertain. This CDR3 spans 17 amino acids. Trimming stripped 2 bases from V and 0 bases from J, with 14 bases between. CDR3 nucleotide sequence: TGCGCCAGCAGTCAAGAATCAGGGGTCGGCTCTGGAAACACCATATATTTT. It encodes CASSQESGVGSGNTIYF.

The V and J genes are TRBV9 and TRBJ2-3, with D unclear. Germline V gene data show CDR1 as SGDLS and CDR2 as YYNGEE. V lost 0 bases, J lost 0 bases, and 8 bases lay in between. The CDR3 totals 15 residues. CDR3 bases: TGTGCCAGCAGCGTAGGCAGCGCTAGCACAGATACGCAGTATTTT. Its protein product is CASSVGSASTDTQYF.